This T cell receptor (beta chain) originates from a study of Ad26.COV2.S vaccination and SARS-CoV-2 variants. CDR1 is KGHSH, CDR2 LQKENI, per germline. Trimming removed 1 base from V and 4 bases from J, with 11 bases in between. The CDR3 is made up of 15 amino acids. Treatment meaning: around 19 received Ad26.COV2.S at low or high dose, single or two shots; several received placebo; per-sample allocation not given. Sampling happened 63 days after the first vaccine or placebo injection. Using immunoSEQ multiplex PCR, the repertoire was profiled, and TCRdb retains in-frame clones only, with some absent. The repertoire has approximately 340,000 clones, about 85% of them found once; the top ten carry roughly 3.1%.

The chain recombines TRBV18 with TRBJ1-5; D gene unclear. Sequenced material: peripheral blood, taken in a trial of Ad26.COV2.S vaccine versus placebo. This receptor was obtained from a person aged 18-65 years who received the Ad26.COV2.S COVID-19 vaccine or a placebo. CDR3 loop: CASSPQGHSNQPQHF. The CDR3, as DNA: TGTGCCAGCTCACCACAGGGCCACTCGAATCAGCCCCAGCATTTT.